A selection of T cell receptor beta chains follows, all from one sample in a study of Tregs in tolerant kidney transplant recipients. Produced via immunoSEQ multiplex PCR; TCRdb's table is partial and in-frame only. The sample records 15,000 to 18,000 clones, roughly 92% being singletons. Material: CD8+ T cells from blood. The receptors originated from a human donor in good health. The CDR3 runs from the conserved cysteine through the conserved F or W. Clone size is stated in some rows and not others, as once, few, many or a class when expanded.

V gene: TRBV4-1
J gene: TRBJ2-5
clone size: once
CDR3 protein: CASSQALRGGYQETQYF

V gene: TRBV4-1
J gene: TRBJ2-3
clone size: .
CDR3 protein: CASSQDGGRPGTDTQYF

V gene: TRBV18
J gene: TRBJ1-4
clone size: .
CDR3 protein: CASSRRPRGEKLFF

V gene: TRBV6-5
J gene: TRBJ1-3
clone size: .
CDR3 protein: CASSLLRSGNTIYF

V gene: TRBV7-9
J gene: TRBJ2-3
clone size: once
CDR3 protein: CASSPQGQGTTDTQYF

V gene: TRBV19
J gene: TRBJ2-3
clone size: .
CDR3 protein: CASSIVGGATDTQYF

V gene: TRBV27
J gene: TRBJ2-5
clone size: .
CDR3 protein: CASSSGYQETQYF

V gene: TRBV12-5
J gene: TRBJ2-3
clone size: .
CDR3 protein: CASGIGQEPQYF

V gene: TRBV6-5
J gene: TRBJ2-7
clone size: once
CDR3 protein: CASSEAYEQYF

V gene: TRBV29-1
J gene: TRBJ2-3
clone size: once
CDR3 protein: CSIPRGLAGVALIGDTQYF

V gene: TRBV7-3
J gene: TRBJ2-5
clone size: .
CDR3 protein: CASRRSGGPWETQYF

V gene: TRBV19
J gene: TRBJ2-5
clone size: .
CDR3 protein: CASSPRYQETQYF

V gene: TRBV12-1
J gene: TRBJ2-2
clone size: .
CDR3 protein: CASSSRETGELFF

V gene: TRBV19
J gene: TRBJ2-2
clone size: .
CDR3 protein: CASSMVFPWDTGELFF

V gene: TRBV2
J gene: TRBJ2-7
clone size: .
CDR3 protein: CASRLRLGQTQTYEQYF

V gene: TRBV5-1
J gene: TRBJ2-1
clone size: .
CDR3 protein: CASSSTSGGHEQFF

V gene: TRBV4-3
J gene: TRBJ2-1
clone size: .
CDR3 protein: CASSQDPPSGSSYNEQFF

V gene: TRBV19
J gene: TRBJ2-7
clone size: .
CDR3 protein: CASSGAYEQYF

V gene: TRBV29-1
J gene: TRBJ1-1
clone size: .
CDR3 protein: CSVRWESMNTEAFF

V gene: TRBV7-9
J gene: TRBJ2-7
clone size: .
CDR3 protein: CASSLPTAPPGEQYF

V gene: TRBV4-3
J gene: TRBJ2-7
clone size: .
CDR3 protein: CASSQGVSGYEQYF

V gene: TRBV6-4
J gene: TRBJ2-1
clone size: .
CDR3 protein: CASSDSAGGTNEQFF

V gene: TRBV7-9
J gene: TRBJ1-5
clone size: .
CDR3 protein: CASSSEGSNQPQHF

V gene: TRBV5-1
J gene: TRBJ2-3
clone size: .
CDR3 protein: CASSPSDTWDTQYF

V gene: TRBV6-1
J gene: TRBJ2-5
clone size: .
CDR3 protein: CASSLGLARETQYF

V gene: TRBV4-3
J gene: TRBJ2-1
clone size: .
CDR3 protein: CASSQDPAVGSYNEQFF

V gene: TRBV7-3
J gene: TRBJ2-7
clone size: once
CDR3 protein: CASSATTLISYEQYF

V gene: TRBV15
J gene: TRBJ2-1
clone size: few
CDR3 protein: CATSDVGGFNEQFF

V gene: TRBV30
J gene: TRBJ1-1
clone size: .
CDR3 protein: CAWSTISSSTEAFF

V gene: TRBV4-1
J gene: TRBJ2-7
clone size: .
CDR3 protein: CASSQDPGGEQYF

V gene: TRBV7-8
J gene: TRBJ2-2
clone size: .
CDR3 protein: CASSWKGTPTGELFF

V gene: TRBV4-3
J gene: TRBJ1-2
clone size: .
CDR3 protein: CASSQAPTRSGGYTF

V gene: TRBV7-9
J gene: TRBJ1-1
clone size: .
CDR3 protein: CASTNLRGRDTEAFF